This TCR beta chain comes out of a study of T cells in Graves' hyperthyroidism and ophthalmopathy. Study summary: Upon initial diagnosis and before any treatment, peripheral blood was collected. Study-level points and caveats: Also found in blood were most expanded thyroid clonotypes above 0.001.

Amplification of TCR beta CDR3 regions was performed using RNA transcripts as template. Initially, a first-round RT-PCR of the TCR CDR3 employed the HTBI primer set. MiXCR, applied by TCRdb to the multiplex PCR reads, yields one record per CDR3 protein. The sample has around 340,000 distinct CDR3 sequences, around 23% seen once. A note on this clonotype: Its specificity is not known.

The CDR3 runs to 14 residues. Germline lookup yields CDR1 WNHNN and CDR2 SYGVQD (reference sequence). V gave up 8 bases and J gave up 0 bases, with 11 bases separating them. The chain carries TRBV10-1 and TRBJ1-3; TRBD1 might be the D (6 bases). Sequencing used blood. This TCR was sampled from a woman aged 45-60 years with Graves' hyperthyroidism. This CDR3 is CASQDSRSGNTIYF. The CDR3 bases are TGCGCCAGCCAGGACAGCCGCTCTGGAAACACCATATATTTT.